The clone carrying this T cell receptor beta chain was picked up a small number of times. The antigen remains undetermined. Germline V gene sequence: CDR1 MNHNY, CDR2 SVGAGI (reference sequence). The V end was cut by 6 bases, the J end by 4 bases, with 9 bases between. The CDR3 is 13 residues long. The record originates from a study of T-cell memory formation after mild COVID-19. Background on the study: The TCR clusters were mostly specific to one donor.

Study results and caveats: Most CD4+ clones that shrank were in CM and EM, while CD8+ ones turned up in EMRA. Contracting clones from day 15 to 85 had balanced CD4/CD8; later expanders favoured CD4+.

TCRalpha and TCRbeta libraries used 5'RACE with constant-segment primers and UMIs. TCRdb used MiXCR to reprocess the 5' RACE reads, holding one entry per CDR3 protein. The sample lists about 270,000 distinct CDR3 sequences; about 17% were seen once. What was sequenced was PBMCs or a T cell subset sorted from them (not recorded which). This sequence originates from a young man who had mild COVID-19 (a few samples of this study predate the infection). Cell type and time point are not known. The chain employs TRBV6-6 and TRBJ1-4; D remains ambiguous. The CDR3 sequence is CASRDGINEKLFF. CDR3 nucleotide sequence: TGTGCCAGCAGGGACGGAATTAATGAAAAACTGTTTTTT.